These T cell receptor beta chains were read from a single sample in a study of identical twins. MiXCR was run by TCRdb on the 5' RACE reads, yielding one entry per CDR3 protein. The repertoire holds about 200,000 distinct CDR3 sequences, with about 7.5% as singletons. The sample also formed part of further work on yellow fever vaccine responses in identical twins.

The source material was memory (CD45RO+) T cells sorted from blood. The source of these receptors is a woman aged 18 to 35 in good health. The CDR3 runs from the conserved cysteine through the conserved F or W. Each record gives: J gene, V gene, clone size, D gene, CDR3 DNA, CDR3 protein. The D gene is left open where the match is weak. For some rows the clone size is stated as once, few or many, or as a class when expanded; others skip it.

>TRBJ1-1|TRBV5-1|many|.
TGCGCCAGCAGCAAGGGGACCTTGGTGGGCCCTGAAGCTTTCTTT
CASSKGTLVGPEAFF
>TRBJ2-7|TRBV7-9|few|.
TGTGCCAGCAGCTTACTTGCGCGGTCTAGCTCCTACGAGCAGTACTTC
CASSLLARSSSYEQYF
>TRBJ1-5|TRBV28|few|.
TGTGCCAGCAGTTTGCCAGGGGAATATCAGCCCCAGCATTTT
CASSLPGEYQPQHF
>TRBJ2-3|TRBV9|few|.
TGTGCCAGCAGCGTAGACTTGGCAGATACGCAGTATTTT
CASSVDLADTQYF
>TRBJ2-7|TRBV18|.|TRBD2
TGTGCCAGCTCCCCCCCGGGGAGCGGGAGGGCCTCTGGGGAGCAGTACTTC
CASSPPGSGRASGEQYF
>TRBJ1-1|TRBV5-1|many|.
TGCGCCAGCAGCTGGATACAGGGTCGACGTGACACTGAAGCTTTCTTT
CASSWIQGRRDTEAFF
>TRBJ2-5|TRBV20-1|many|TRBD2
TGCAGTGCTAGGGTTGGGACTAGCGGGAGGACGCAGACCCAGTACTTC
CSARVGTSGRTQTQYF
>TRBJ2-3|TRBV20-1|.|TRBD2
TGCAGTGCTAAGACTAGCGGGGGGGGTACGCAGTATTTT
CSAKTSGGGTQYF
>TRBJ2-1|TRBV4-1|.|TRBD2
TGCGCCAGCACGATTAGCGGGAGTTCCTACAATGAGCAGTTCTTC
CASTISGSSYNEQFF
>TRBJ2-7|TRBV4-2|many|.
TGTGCCAGCAGCCACACACCCCAATACGAGCAGTACTTC
CASSHTPQYEQYF
>TRBJ2-7|TRBV18|many|.
TGTGCCAGCTCACTTCAGGGGCGCAACGAGCAGTACTTC
CASSLQGRNEQYF
>TRBJ2-1|TRBV2|few|.
TGTGCCAGCCACCCAGGGCTAGCGTACAATGAGCAGTTCTTC
CASHPGLAYNEQFF
>TRBJ2-3|TRBV7-6|many|TRBD2
TGTGCCAGCAGTTCCGTAGCGGGGGGGAGCACAGATACGCAGTATTTT
CASSSVAGGSTDTQYF
>TRBJ2-1|TRBV19|.|.
TGTGCCACCAAACGGGGACGATCCTACAATGAGCAGTTCTTC
CATKRGRSYNEQFF
>TRBJ1-5|TRBV12-3/TRBV12-4|many|.
TGTGCCAGCAGTTTAGAGGGTAGGGGGAGTCAGCCCCAGCATTTT
CASSLEGRGSQPQHF
>TRBJ2-7|TRBV5-6|.|TRBD2
TGTGCCAGCAGGGTACTAGCGGGGGGCTACGAGCAGTACTTC
CASRVLAGGYEQYF
>TRBJ1-2|TRBV6-5|few|.
TGTGCCAGCAGTCTACAGCTGCACTATGGCTACACCTTC
CASSLQLHYGYTF
>TRBJ2-2|TRBV18|few|.
TGTGCCAGCTCGTACGGCGCCGGGGAGCTGTTTTTT
CASSYGAGELFF
>TRBJ1-2|TRBV5-5|.|.
TGTGCCAGCAGCTTGGATCTGCCGGGGGGCAGGTCTGGCTACACCTTC
CASSLDLPGGRSGYTF
>TRBJ2-1|TRBV6-1|.|TRBD1
TGTGCCACCCACTCCGACAGGGGCTCCTACAATGAGCAGTTCTTC
CATHSDRGSYNEQFF
>TRBJ2-1|TRBV20-1|few|.
TGCTGTGCTAGAGATTTAAACGGCGGGGCCTCCTACAATGAGCAGTTCTTC
CCARDLNGGASYNEQFF
>TRBJ2-3|TRBV18|.|.
TGTGCCAGCTCACCACCTACAACGTTACGAGGAGATACGCAGTATTTT
CASSPPTTLRGDTQYF
>TRBJ1-1|TRBV11-2|.|TRBD1
TGTGCCAGCAGCTCCAGACAGGGAAGAGAAGCTTTCTTT
CASSSRQGREAFF
>TRBJ2-7|TRBV28|few|TRBD1
TGTGCCAGCAGTTTATTGGACAGGGGATACGAGCAGTACTTC
CASSLLDRGYEQYF
>TRBJ2-1|TRBV6-2/TRBV6-3|.|TRBD2
TGTGCCAGCGAAAGTTATAGCGGGAGGGCCAATGAGCAGTTCTTC
CASESYSGRANEQFF
>TRBJ2-1|TRBV10-3|many|.
TGTGCCATCAGTGGAGGGCCGAATGAGCAGTTCTTC
CAISGGPNEQFF
>TRBJ2-7|TRBV4-3|few|TRBD2
TGCGCCAGCAGCCAAGAGCTAGCGGGAAGCTACGAGCAGTACTTC
CASSQELAGSYEQYF
>TRBJ2-1|TRBV29-1|.|.
TGCAGCGTCGAGAGTAGGAATGAGCAGTTCTTC
CSVESRNEQFF
>TRBJ2-5|TRBV4-3|.|.
TGCGCCAGCAGCCAAGATGGGGAAATCCAGTACTTC
CASSQDGEIQYF
>TRBJ2-3|TRBV5-1|many|TRBD2
TGCGCCAGCAGCTTGAATAGCTTTGGGACTAACCCGGGAGATACGCAGTATTTT
CASSLNSFGTNPGDTQYF
>TRBJ2-5|TRBV10-3|many|TRBD2
TGTGCCATCAGTGCGGGAGGCTCCACCGGAGAGACCCAGTACTTC
CAISAGGSTGETQYF
>TRBJ2-3|TRBV3-1|few|.
TGTGCCAGCAGCCAAGAGTGGACCATCACAGATACGCAGTATTTT
CASSQEWTITDTQYF
>TRBJ2-7|TRBV4-3|few|TRBD2
TGCGCCAGCAGCCGAGAAGCGGGGGGGGATTCGTACGAGCAGTACTTC
CASSREAGGDSYEQYF
>TRBJ2-1|TRBV5-1|many|TRBD2
TGCGCCAGCAGCTTGCTGTCTAGCGGAAACAATGAGCAGTTCTTC
CASSLLSSGNNEQFF
>TRBJ2-3|TRBV29-1|.|TRBD1
TGCAGCGCCTTAGACAGGGCTACGCAGTATTTT
CSALDRATQYF
>TRBJ2-3|TRBV27|many|.
TGTGCCAGCAGATTCACAGATACGCAGTATTTT
CASRFTDTQYF
>TRBJ2-5|TRBV7-3|.|.
TGTGCCAGCAGTGTGGTTGGTGGGGAGACCCAGTACTTC
CASSVVGGETQYF
>TRBJ2-7|TRBV5-5|.|.
TGTGCCAGCAGCTCGGGACCCATCACGGAGTACGAGCAGTACTTC
CASSSGPITEYEQYF
>TRBJ2-5|TRBV20-1|many|TRBD2
TGCAGTGCTCTTAGCGGGAAAGAGACCCAGTACTTC
CSALSGKETQYF
>TRBJ2-7|TRBV28|many|.
TGTGCCAGCAGGGGGCAGGGGAACTCCTACGAGCAGTACTTC
CASRGQGNSYEQYF
>TRBJ1-2|TRBV2|few|.
TGTGCCAGCAGCCCCATCGGATGGGGGGCAAGCTATGGCTACACCTTC
CASSPIGWGASYGYTF
>TRBJ2-2|TRBV6-1|few|.
TGTGCCAGCAGTCAGAACGGGGAGCTGTTTTTT
CASSQNGELFF
>TRBJ2-1|TRBV6-2/TRBV6-3|many|.
TGTGCCAGCAGTTACTCAAGGGGGTCCTACAATGAGCAGTTCTTC
CASSYSRGSYNEQFF
>TRBJ2-7|TRBV28|many|TRBD1
TGTGCCAGCAGGCGCCGGGACAGGGGAGTTTACGAGCAGTACTTC
CASRRRDRGVYEQYF
>TRBJ1-1|TRBV9|many|.
TGTGCCAGCAGCATCGCCCCAGGGGATTGGTCTGAAGCTTTCTTT
CASSIAPGDWSEAFF
>TRBJ2-5|TRBV7-2|.|.
TGTGCCAGCAGCTTAAATCTGGGTATGGGAGAGACCCAGTACTTC
CASSLNLGMGETQYF
>TRBJ2-7|TRBV6-1|many|TRBD2
TGTGCCAGTGGACTAGCTCGGGAGCAGTACTTC
CASGLAREQYF
>TRBJ2-3|TRBV9|few|.
TGTGCCAGCAGCGTAGCTACAGGGAGACTGCCTAGCACAGATACGCAGTATTTT
CASSVATGRLPSTDTQYF
>TRBJ2-2|TRBV15|many|TRBD1
TGTGCCACCAGCAGCGACAGGGTTGGGGAGCTGTTTTTT
CATSSDRVGELFF
>TRBJ2-5|TRBV27|.|.
TGTGCCAGCAGTGGCTGGACAACGGCCCGCCAAGAGACCCAGTACTTC
CASSGWTTARQETQYF
>TRBJ2-2|TRBV7-9|.|TRBD1
TGTGCCAGCAGCCAGGGACAGGGGGCGATGTTTTTT
CASSQGQGAMFF
>TRBJ2-7|TRBV7-6|.|.
TGTGCCAGCAGCCCACAGGCGGGGCTACAAGCCTACGAGCAGTACTTC
CASSPQAGLQAYEQYF
>TRBJ1-1|TRBV5-1|.|.
TGCGCCAGCAGCCTGGAGGAGGAAAGAGCTTTCTTT
CASSLEEERAFF